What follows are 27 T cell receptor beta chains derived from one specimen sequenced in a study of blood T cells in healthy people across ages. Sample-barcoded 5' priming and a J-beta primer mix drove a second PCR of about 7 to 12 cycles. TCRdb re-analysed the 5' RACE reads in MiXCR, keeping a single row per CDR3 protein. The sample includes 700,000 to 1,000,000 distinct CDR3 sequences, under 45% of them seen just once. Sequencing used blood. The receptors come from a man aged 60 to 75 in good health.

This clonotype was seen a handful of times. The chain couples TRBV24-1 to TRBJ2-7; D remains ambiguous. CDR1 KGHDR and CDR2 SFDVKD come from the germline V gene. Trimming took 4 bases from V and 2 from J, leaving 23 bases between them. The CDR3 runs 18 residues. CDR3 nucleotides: TGTGCCACCAGTGACCGATCCGGGCCGCACATTTTTACCTACGAGCAGTACTTC. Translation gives CATSDRSGPHIFTYEQYF.

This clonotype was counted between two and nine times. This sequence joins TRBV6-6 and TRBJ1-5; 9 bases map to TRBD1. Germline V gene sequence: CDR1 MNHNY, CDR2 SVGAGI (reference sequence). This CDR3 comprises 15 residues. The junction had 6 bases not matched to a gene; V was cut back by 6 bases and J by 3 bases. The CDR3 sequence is CASRSDRGYNQPQHF. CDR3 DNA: TGTGCCAGCAGATCCGACAGGGGGTACAATCAGCCCCAGCATTTT.

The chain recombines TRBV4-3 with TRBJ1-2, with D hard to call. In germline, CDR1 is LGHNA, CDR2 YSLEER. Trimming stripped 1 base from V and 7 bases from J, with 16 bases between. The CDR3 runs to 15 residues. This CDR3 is CASSQAKKLVPGYTF. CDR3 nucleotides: TGCGCCAGCAGCCAAGCAAAAAAACTAGTGCCTGGCTACACCTTC.

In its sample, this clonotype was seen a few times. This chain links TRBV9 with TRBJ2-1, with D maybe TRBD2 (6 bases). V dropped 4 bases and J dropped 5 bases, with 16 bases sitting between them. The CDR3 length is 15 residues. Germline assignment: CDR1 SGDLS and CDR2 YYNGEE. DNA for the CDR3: TGTGCCAGCAGCATCGGGACTGTACAAAACAATGAGCAGTTCTTC. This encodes CASSIGTVQNNEQFF.

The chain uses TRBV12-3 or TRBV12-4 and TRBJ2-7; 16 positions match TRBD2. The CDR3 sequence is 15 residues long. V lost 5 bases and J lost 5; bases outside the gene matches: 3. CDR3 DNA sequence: TGTGCCAGCAGTAAGGGACTAGCGGGGGGGAACGAGCAGTACTTC. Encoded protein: CASSKGLAGGNEQYF.

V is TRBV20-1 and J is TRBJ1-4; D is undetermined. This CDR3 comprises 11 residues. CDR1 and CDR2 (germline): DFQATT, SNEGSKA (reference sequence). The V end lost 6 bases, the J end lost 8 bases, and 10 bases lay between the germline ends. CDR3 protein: CSAKNGEKLFF. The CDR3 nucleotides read TGCAGTGCAAAAAATGGGGAAAAACTGTTTTTT.

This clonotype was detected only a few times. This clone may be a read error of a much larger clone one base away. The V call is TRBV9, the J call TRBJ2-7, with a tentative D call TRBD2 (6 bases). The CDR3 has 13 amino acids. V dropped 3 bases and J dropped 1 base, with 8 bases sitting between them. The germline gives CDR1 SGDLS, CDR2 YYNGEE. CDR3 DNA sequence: TGTGCCAGCAGCGGGGGGGTGTCCTACGAGCAGTACTTC. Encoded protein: CASSGGVSYEQYF.

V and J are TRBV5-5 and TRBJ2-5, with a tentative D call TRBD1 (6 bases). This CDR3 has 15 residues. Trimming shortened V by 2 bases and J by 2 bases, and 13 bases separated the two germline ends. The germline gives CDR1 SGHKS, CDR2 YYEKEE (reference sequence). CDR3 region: CASSFPQGNQETQYF. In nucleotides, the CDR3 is TGTGCCAGCAGCTTCCCACAGGGAAATCAAGAGACCCAGTACTTC. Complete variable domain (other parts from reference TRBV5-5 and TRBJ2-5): DAGVTQSPTHLIKTRGQQVTLRCSPISGHKSVSWYQQVLGQGPQFIFQYYEKEERGRGNFPDRFSARQFPNYSSELNVNALLLGDSALYLCASSFPQGNQETQYFGPGTRLLVL.

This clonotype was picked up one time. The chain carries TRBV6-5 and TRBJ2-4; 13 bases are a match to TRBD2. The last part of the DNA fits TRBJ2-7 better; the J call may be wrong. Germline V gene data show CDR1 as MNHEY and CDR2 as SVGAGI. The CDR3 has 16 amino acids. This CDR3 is CASSSRRTSGSYEQYF. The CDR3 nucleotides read TGTGCCAGCAGTTCCCGCCGGACTAGCGGGAGCTACGAGCAGTACTTC.

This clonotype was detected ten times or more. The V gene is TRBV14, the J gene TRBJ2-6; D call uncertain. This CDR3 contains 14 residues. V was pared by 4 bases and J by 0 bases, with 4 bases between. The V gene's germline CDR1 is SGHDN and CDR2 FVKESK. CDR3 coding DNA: TGTGCCAGCAGCCGGAGCTCTGGGGCCAACGTCCTGACTTTC. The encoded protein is CASSRSSGANVLTF.

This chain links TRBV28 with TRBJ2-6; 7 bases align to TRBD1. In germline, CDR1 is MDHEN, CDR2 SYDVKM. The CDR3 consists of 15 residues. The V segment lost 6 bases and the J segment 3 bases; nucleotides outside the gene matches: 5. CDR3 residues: CASSRQGYGANVLTF. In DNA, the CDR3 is TGTGCCAGCAGCCGACAGGGATATGGGGCCAACGTCCTGACTTTC.

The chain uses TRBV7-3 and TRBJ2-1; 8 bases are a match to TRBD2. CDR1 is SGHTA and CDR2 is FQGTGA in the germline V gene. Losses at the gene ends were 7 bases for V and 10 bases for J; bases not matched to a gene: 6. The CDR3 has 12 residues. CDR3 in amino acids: CASNAGGGEQFF. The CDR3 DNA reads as TGTGCCAGCAATGCCGGGGGGGGGGAGCAGTTCTTC.

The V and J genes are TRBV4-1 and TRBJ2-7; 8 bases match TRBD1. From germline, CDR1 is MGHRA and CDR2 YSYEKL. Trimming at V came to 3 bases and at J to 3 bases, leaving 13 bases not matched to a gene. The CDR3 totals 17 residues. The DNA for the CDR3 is TGCGCCAGCAGCCAGTCTCAGGGGGCGCGGGACCGCTACGAGCAGTACTTC. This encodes CASSQSQGARDRYEQYF.

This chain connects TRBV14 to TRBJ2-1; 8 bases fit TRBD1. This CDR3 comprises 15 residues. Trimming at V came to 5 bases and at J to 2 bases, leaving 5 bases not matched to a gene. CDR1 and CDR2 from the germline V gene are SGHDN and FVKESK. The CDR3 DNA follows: TGTGCCAGCAGCACCGGGACAGGTGCCTACAATGAGCAGTTCTTC. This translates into CASSTGTGAYNEQFF.

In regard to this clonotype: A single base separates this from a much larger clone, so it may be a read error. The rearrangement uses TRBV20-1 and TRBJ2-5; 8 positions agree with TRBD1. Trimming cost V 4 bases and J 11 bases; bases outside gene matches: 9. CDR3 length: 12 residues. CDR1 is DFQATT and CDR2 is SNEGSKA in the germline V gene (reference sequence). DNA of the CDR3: TGCAGTGCTACCAGGACAGGGACGGGGCAGTACTTC. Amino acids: CSATRTGTGQYF.

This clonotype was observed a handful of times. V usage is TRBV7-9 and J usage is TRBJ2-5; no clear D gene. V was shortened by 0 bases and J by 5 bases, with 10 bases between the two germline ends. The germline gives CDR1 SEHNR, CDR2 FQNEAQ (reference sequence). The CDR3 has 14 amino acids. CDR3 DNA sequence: TGTGCCAGCAGCTTAGCGCTGAGGTCGGAGACCCAGTACTTC. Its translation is CASSLALRSETQYF.

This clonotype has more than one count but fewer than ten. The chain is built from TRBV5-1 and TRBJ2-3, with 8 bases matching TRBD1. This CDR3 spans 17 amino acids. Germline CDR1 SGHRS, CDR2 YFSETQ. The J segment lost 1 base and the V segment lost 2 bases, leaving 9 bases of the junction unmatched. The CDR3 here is CASSLGAGQARTDTQYF. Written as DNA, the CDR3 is TGCGCCAGCAGCTTAGGTGCGGGACAGGCACGCACAGATACGCAGTATTTT. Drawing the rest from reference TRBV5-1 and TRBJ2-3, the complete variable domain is KAGVTQTPRYLIKTRGQQVTLSCSPISGHRSVSWYQQTPGQGLQFLFEYFSETQRNKGNFPGRFSGRQFSNSRSEMNVSTLELGDSALYLCASSLGAGQARTDTQYFGPGTRLTVL.

The CDR3 bases are TGTGCCAGCAGTGAAAGTCCGGGACAAATCTACGAGCAGTACTTC. Protein sequence: CASSESPGQIYEQYF. V usage is TRBV6-1 and J usage is TRBJ2-7, with D possibly matching TRBD1 (6 bases). Germline V gene sequence: CDR1 MNHNS, CDR2 SASEGT. The CDR3 contains 15 residues. V gave up 2 bases and J gave up 3 bases, with 14 bases separating them.

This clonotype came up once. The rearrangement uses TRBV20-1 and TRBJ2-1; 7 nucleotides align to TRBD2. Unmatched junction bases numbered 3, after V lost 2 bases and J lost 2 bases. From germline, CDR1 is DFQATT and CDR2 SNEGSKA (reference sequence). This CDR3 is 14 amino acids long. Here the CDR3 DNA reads TGCAGTGCTAGATTAGCGGGCACCTACAATGAGCAGTTCTTC. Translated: CSARLAGTYNEQFF.

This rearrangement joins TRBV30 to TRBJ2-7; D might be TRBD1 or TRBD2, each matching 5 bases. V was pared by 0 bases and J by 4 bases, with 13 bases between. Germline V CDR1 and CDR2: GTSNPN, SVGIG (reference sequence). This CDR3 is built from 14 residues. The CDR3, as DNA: TGTGCCTGGAGTGTTGGGGGAAGTGGGTACGAGCAGTACTTC. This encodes CAWSVGGSGYEQYF.

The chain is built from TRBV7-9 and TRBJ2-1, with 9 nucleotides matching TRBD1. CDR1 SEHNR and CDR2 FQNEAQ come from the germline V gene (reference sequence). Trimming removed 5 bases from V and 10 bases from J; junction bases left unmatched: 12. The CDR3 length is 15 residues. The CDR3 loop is CASSTGTGQVHEQFF. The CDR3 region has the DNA TGTGCCAGCAGCACCGGGACAGGGCAGGTCCACGAGCAGTTCTTC.

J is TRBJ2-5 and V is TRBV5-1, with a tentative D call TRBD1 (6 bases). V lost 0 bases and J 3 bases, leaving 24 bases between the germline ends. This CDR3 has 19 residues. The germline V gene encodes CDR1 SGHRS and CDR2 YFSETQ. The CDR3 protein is CASSLGGLAGRGLEETQYF. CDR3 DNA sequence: TGCGCCAGCAGCTTGGGGGGGCTAGCAGGAAGGGGTTTAGAAGAGACCCAGTACTTC.

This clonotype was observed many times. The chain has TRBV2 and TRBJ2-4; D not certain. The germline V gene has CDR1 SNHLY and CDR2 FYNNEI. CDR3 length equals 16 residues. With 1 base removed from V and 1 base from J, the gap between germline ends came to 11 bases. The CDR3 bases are TGTGCCAGCAGTGAAGAAAATAATAGGGCCAAAAACATTCAGTACTTC. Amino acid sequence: CASSEENNRAKNIQYF.

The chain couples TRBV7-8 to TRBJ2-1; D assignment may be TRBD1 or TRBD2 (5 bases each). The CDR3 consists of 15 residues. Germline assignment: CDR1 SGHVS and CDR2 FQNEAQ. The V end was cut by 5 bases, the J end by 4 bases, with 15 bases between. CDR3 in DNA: TGTGCCAGCAGCACTAGACAGAACTTATACAATGAGCAGTTCTTC. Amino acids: CASSTRQNLYNEQFF.

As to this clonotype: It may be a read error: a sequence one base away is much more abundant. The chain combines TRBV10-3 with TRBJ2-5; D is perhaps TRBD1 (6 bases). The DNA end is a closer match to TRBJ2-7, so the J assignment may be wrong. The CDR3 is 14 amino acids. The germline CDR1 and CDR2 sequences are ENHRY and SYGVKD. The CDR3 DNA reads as TGTGCCATCAGCGCCGCGGACAGAGCCTACGAGCAGTACTTC. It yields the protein CAISAADRAYEQYF.

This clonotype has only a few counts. CDR3 residues: CSVVSGTGAAYGYTF. CDR3 coding DNA: TGCAGCGTTGTATCTGGGACAGGGGCCGCCTATGGCTACACCTTC. The chain is built from TRBV29-1 and TRBJ1-2; 10 bases align to TRBD1. Germline assignment: CDR1 SQVTM and CDR2 ANQGSEA. The CDR3 is 15 amino acids. The V and J ends lost 4 bases and 4 bases, in that order; junction bases with no gene match: 9. The full variable domain, rest sourced from reference TRBV29-1 and TRBJ1-2, is SAVISQKPSRDICQRGTSLTIQCQVDSQVTMMFWYRQQPGQSLTLIATANQGSEATYESGFVIDKFPISRPNLTFSTLTVSNMSPEDSSIYLCSVVSGTGAAYGYTFGSGTRLTVV.

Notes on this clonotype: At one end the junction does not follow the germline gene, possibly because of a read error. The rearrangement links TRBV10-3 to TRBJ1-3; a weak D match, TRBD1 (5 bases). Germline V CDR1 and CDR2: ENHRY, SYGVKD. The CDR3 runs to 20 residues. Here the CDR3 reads CAISGPLGHNSGLAGNAIYF. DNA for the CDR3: TGTGCCATCAGTGGGCCTCTAGGACACAATTCGGGACTCGCTGGAAACGCCATATATTTT.